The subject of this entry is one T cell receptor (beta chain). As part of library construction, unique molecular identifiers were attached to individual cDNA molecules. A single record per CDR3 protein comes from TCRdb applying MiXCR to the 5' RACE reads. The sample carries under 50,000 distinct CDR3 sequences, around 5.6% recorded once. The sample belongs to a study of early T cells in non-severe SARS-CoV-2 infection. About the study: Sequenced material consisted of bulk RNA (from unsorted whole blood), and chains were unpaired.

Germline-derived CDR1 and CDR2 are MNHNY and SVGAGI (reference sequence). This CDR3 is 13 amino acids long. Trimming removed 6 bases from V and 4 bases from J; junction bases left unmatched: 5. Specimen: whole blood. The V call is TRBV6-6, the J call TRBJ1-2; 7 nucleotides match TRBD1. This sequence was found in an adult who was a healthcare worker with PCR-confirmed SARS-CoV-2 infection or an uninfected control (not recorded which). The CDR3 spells CASRTGTSYGYTF. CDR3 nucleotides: TGTGCCAGCAGGACAGGGACGTCCTATGGCTACACCTTC.